These 18 T cell receptor beta chains were sequenced from one sample in a study of T cell responses to AZD1222 COVID-19 vaccine. The assay was immunoSEQ multiplex PCR, and TCRdb's table has in-frame clones only and misses some. Among roughly 170,000 clones listed, 90% were seen once. This sample comprised peripheral blood, obtained on day 0 of AZD1222 vaccination. Receptor source: an adult in good health.

V gene TRBV6-5 combines with J gene TRBJ2-7; D is perhaps TRBD2 (6 bases). Germline V CDR1 and CDR2: MNHEY, SVGAGI. V was trimmed by 4 bases and J by 6 bases, leaving 16 bases between them. The CDR3 extends over 14 amino acids. CDR3 region: CASSSQDGGGEQYF. Written as DNA, the CDR3 is TGTGCCAGCAGTTCCCAAGACGGGGGTGGCGAGCAGTACTTC.

The chain recombines TRBV12-3 or TRBV12-4 with TRBJ1-2, with unresolved D. V lost 5 bases and J lost 3, with 4 bases in between. The CDR3 totals 11 residues. CDR3 amino acids: CASSRDYGYTF. The CDR3 bases are TGTGCCAGCAGTCGGGACTATGGCTACACCTTC.

V is TRBV30 and J is TRBJ1-2; 8 bases align to TRBD1. This CDR3 contains 17 residues. In germline, CDR1 is GTSNPN, CDR2 SVGIG (reference sequence). The V and J ends lost 4 bases and 2 bases, in that order; junction bases with no gene match: 15. In DNA, the CDR3 is TGTGCCTGGATAACGATCAGGGGGCTCGATCCCAACTATGGCTACACCTTC. The encoded protein is CAWITIRGLDPNYGYTF.

This clone was found a few times. V gene TRBV18 combines with J gene TRBJ1-5, with D hard to call. The CDR3 totals 14 residues. CDR1 is KGHSH, CDR2 LQKENI, per germline. Deletions cut 3 bases from V and 0 bases from J, with 6 bases between. The CDR3 loop reads CASSPARSNQPQHF. The CDR3 DNA reads TGTGCCAGCTCACCCGCGCGTAGCAATCAGCCCCAGCATTTT.

The chain joins TRBV11-1 to TRBJ1-1; D ambiguous. Between the trimmed V and J ends, which lost 5 bases and 7 bases, there was a span of 20 bases. The CDR3 runs 15 residues. Germline V gene data show CDR1 as SGHAT and CDR2 as FQDESV (reference sequence). CDR3 nucleotide sequence: TGTGCCAGCAGCCCCAAACCGCAGCGCGGGCATGAAGCTTTCTTT. Its protein is CASSPKPQRGHEAFF.

The genes are TRBV9 and TRBJ1-6; D remains ambiguous. The ends were cut back, 0 bases at V and 7 bases at J, with 17 bases in the middle. Germline assignment: CDR1 SGDLS and CDR2 YYNGEE. This CDR3 comprises 17 residues. CDR3 coding DNA: TGTGCCAGCAGCGTAGAGAGGGAAGGAGGGTACAATTCACCCCTCCACTTT. Amino acids: CASSVEREGGYNSPLHF.

V is TRBV6-7 and J is TRBJ2-1; D might be TRBD2 (5 bases). TRBV6-7 is given ORF status, its function remaining uncertain. Trimming pared 11 bases from V and 9 bases from J, leaving 23 bases between. The CDR3 loop spans 14 amino acids. CDR3 residues: CALPRRPGSPEQFF. CDR3 sequence (DNA): TGTGCCCTCCCCCGAAGGCCGGGGAGCCCTGAGCAGTTCTTC.

This rearrangement joins TRBV3-1 (or the pseudogene TRBV3-2) to TRBJ1-2; D unclear. Trimming stripped 6 bases from V and 4 bases from J, with 18 bases between. Germline CDR1 reads LGHDT; CDR2 reads YNNKEL (reference sequence). The CDR3 has 15 amino acids. The CDR3 DNA reads TGTGCCAGCAGGAAGGAGGCAGGCCCCGTCTATGGCTACACCTTC. Amino acids: CASRKEAGPVYGYTF.

The V and J genes are TRBV13 and TRBJ2-7; D may correspond to TRBD1 or TRBD2 (5 bases each). The CDR3 runs 16 residues. Germline CDR1 PRHDT, CDR2 FYEKMQ (reference sequence). Trimming removed 4 bases from V and 0 bases from J, with 16 bases in between. CDR3 coding DNA: TGTGCCAGCAGCTCGGGGACGGGGCTCAGCTCCTACGAGCAGTACTTC. Translated, it gives CASSSGTGLSSYEQYF.

The V and J genes are TRBV19 and TRBJ1-1; TRBD1 might be the D (6 bases). The V and J ends lost 6 bases and 1 base respectively, with 9 bases between them. Germline CDR1 reads LNHDA; CDR2 reads SQIVND (reference sequence). There are 13 residues in the CDR3. CDR3 amino acids: CASSPRGNTEAFF. CDR3 sequence (DNA): TGTGCCAGTAGCCCCAGGGGGAACACTGAAGCTTTCTTT.

Remarks on this clone: Other DNA sequences of this sample code for an identical CDR3. This chain uses TRBV15 with TRBJ1-1; unclear D gene. Trimming shortened V by 0 bases and J by 4 bases, and 6 bases separated the two germline ends. CDR3 size: 13 residues. In germline, CDR1 is LNHNV, CDR2 YYDKDF (reference sequence). For the CDR3, the DNA is TGTGCCACCAGCAGAGATCGGGGCACTGAAGCTTTCTTT. Its protein is CATSRDRGTEAFF.

The rearrangement joins TRBV19 to TRBJ2-3, with 9 positions matching TRBD2. Per germline, CDR1 LNHDA and CDR2 SQIVND (reference sequence). The CDR3 consists of 16 residues. V lost 1 base to trimming and J lost 5 bases; unmatched junction nucleotides: 7. DNA of the CDR3: TGTGCCAGTAGTATAGGACGCGGGGGGGGTGGAGATACGCAGTATTTT. Translation gives CASSIGRGGGGDTQYF.

The chain links TRBV9 to TRBJ1-2, with a possible D match to TRBD1 (5 bases). V was cut by 7 bases and J by 5 bases, with 12 bases left in between. CDR3 size: 12 residues. In germline, CDR1 is SGDLS, CDR2 YYNGEE. The CDR3 DNA reads as TGTGCCAGCCTTAGCAGGGCTTATGGCTACACCTTC. This encodes CASLSRAYGYTF.

This chain joins TRBV3-1 (or the pseudogene TRBV3-2) and TRBJ2-3; D not resolved. Germline assignment: CDR1 LGHDT and CDR2 YNNKEL (reference sequence). CDR3 length: 14 amino acids. The V end was cut by 0 bases, the J end by 1 base, with 5 bases between. CDR3 in DNA: TGTGCCAGCAGCCAAGATCCCCGCACAGATACGCAGTATTTT. It is translated as CASSQDPRTDTQYF.

The J gene is TRBJ2-5, the V gene TRBV3-1 (or the pseudogene TRBV3-2); TRBD2 aligns across 11 bases. The CDR3 totals 18 residues. Germline V gives CDR1 LGHDT, CDR2 YNNKEL (reference sequence). The ends lost 2 bases at V and 3 bases at J; junction bases unmatched: 11. The CDR3 reads CASSQTRLAGGLKETQYF. CDR3 in DNA: TGTGCCAGCAGCCAAACGAGGCTAGCGGGGGGCTTAAAAGAGACCCAGTACTTC.

This chain joins TRBV9 and TRBJ1-5; the match to TRBD1 covers 8 bases. The ends lost 5 bases at V and 5 bases at J; junction bases unmatched: 6. Germline V CDR1 and CDR2: SGDLS, YYNGEE. This CDR3 is 14 amino acids long. CDR3: CASSTGQGHQPQHF. The CDR3 coding sequence is TGTGCCAGCAGTACCGGACAGGGACATCAGCCCCAGCATTTT.

This chain uses TRBV27 with TRBJ1-4, with D hard to call. Germline assignment: CDR1 MNHEY and CDR2 SMNVEV (reference sequence). Trimming shortened V by 4 bases and J by 7 bases, and 10 bases separated the two germline ends. The CDR3 contains 13 residues. The CDR3 region is CASSSLSGEKLFF. The CDR3 bases are TGTGCCAGCAGTTCCCTCTCCGGTGAAAAACTGTTTTTT.

The chain couples TRBV5-8 to TRBJ2-5, with a weak D call TRBD1 (6 bases). Germline CDR1 SGHTS, CDR2 YDEGEE. The CDR3 sequence is 13 residues long. Trimming removed 3 bases at V and 4 bases at J, with 10 bases between. The DNA of the CDR3 is TGTGCCAGCAGCTCCGGACAGACAGAGACCCAGTACTTC. Translated: CASSSGQTETQYF.